The rows below give T cell receptor beta chains drawn from one sample of a study of identical twins. TCRdb called the 5' RACE reads again in MiXCR, with one record for every CDR3 protein. The repertoire holds around 490,000 distinct CDR3 sequences, 13% to 15% seen once, with nearly 0.45% in the top ten. These same data were also listed under a study on yellow fever vaccine responses in identical twins.

The sequencing input was CD4+ T cells sorted from blood. These receptors were taken from a woman aged 18-29 years in good health. The CDR3 runs from the conserved cysteine through the conserved F or W. D genes are given only for firm matches. Size values are once, few and many counts, or a class for expanded clones, and some rows have none.

j_call: TRBJ1-5
clone_size: NA
d_call: NA
v_call: TRBV5-5
cdr3_nt: TGTGCCAGCAGCTTGACTCCGGCAGGCAATCAGCCCCAGCATTTT
cdr3_aa: CASSLTPAGNQPQHF

j_call: TRBJ2-1
clone_size: few
d_call: TRBD1
v_call: TRBV25-1
cdr3_nt: TGTGCCAGCAGCGCTCCCACGGGACAGGGTTTTTATGAGCAGTTCTTC
cdr3_aa: CASSAPTGQGFYEQFF

j_call: TRBJ2-1
clone_size: NA
d_call: NA
v_call: TRBV15
cdr3_nt: TGTGCCACCAGCAGAGATTTGACAGACTGGGTCCGGTCGGATGCTGAGCAGTTCTTC
cdr3_aa: CATSRDLTDWVRSDAEQFF

j_call: TRBJ2-5
clone_size: many
d_call: NA
v_call: TRBV12-3/TRBV12-4
cdr3_nt: TGTGCCAGCAGTTTAAGAGGCAGCGACCAAGAGACCCAGTACTTC
cdr3_aa: CASSLRGSDQETQYF

j_call: TRBJ1-4
clone_size: few
d_call: NA
v_call: TRBV5-1
cdr3_nt: TGCGCCAGCAGCTTATCAACAGGTCGGTCTAATGAAAAACTGTTTTTT
cdr3_aa: CASSLSTGRSNEKLFF

j_call: TRBJ2-5
clone_size: few
d_call: TRBD1
v_call: TRBV5-8
cdr3_nt: TGTGCCAGCAGCCCGGGACAGGGAGGTATCCAAGAGACCCAGTACTTC
cdr3_aa: CASSPGQGGIQETQYF

j_call: TRBJ2-3
clone_size: NA
d_call: TRBD2
v_call: TRBV28
cdr3_nt: TGTGCCAGCTCGCCGGGACTAGCGAAGATCACAGATACGCAGTATTTT
cdr3_aa: CASSPGLAKITDTQYF

j_call: TRBJ2-3
clone_size: few
d_call: NA
v_call: TRBV12-3/TRBV12-4
cdr3_nt: TGTGCCAGCAGTTTAACGGGGAAAGGGACAGATACGCAGTATTTT
cdr3_aa: CASSLTGKGTDTQYF

j_call: TRBJ2-1
clone_size: many
d_call: TRBD2
v_call: TRBV5-5
cdr3_nt: TGTGCCAGCAGACTAGCGGGGAACAATGAGCAGTTCTTC
cdr3_aa: CASRLAGNNEQFF

j_call: TRBJ2-5
clone_size: few
d_call: TRBD2
v_call: TRBV7-2
cdr3_nt: TGTGCCAGCAGCATCTCTAGCGGGGGGGAGACCCAGTACTTC
cdr3_aa: CASSISSGGETQYF

j_call: TRBJ2-1
clone_size: NA
d_call: TRBD2
v_call: TRBV4-1
cdr3_nt: TGCGCCAGCAGCCAAACTAGCGGGAGGGCCCTCGGGGAGCAGTTCTTC
cdr3_aa: CASSQTSGRALGEQFF

j_call: TRBJ2-2
clone_size: few
d_call: TRBD2
v_call: TRBV25-1
cdr3_nt: TGTGCCAGCAGTGAATACGGGGGGACCGGGGAGCTGTTTTTT
cdr3_aa: CASSEYGGTGELFF

j_call: TRBJ1-6
clone_size: NA
d_call: NA
v_call: TRBV18
cdr3_nt: TGTGCCAGCTCGGAAAGGACGGGGGATTCACCCCTCCACTTT
cdr3_aa: CASSERTGDSPLHF

j_call: TRBJ2-3
clone_size: NA
d_call: NA
v_call: TRBV15
cdr3_nt: TGTGCCACCAGCAGAGCAGGCAGAGTCTCAGATACGCAGTATTTT
cdr3_aa: CATSRAGRVSDTQYF

j_call: TRBJ2-1
clone_size: few
d_call: NA
v_call: TRBV29-1
cdr3_nt: TGCAGCGTTGTACTTAGTCCGAGCTCCTACAATGAGCAGTTCTTC
cdr3_aa: CSVVLSPSSYNEQFF

j_call: TRBJ2-1
clone_size: NA
d_call: TRBD2
v_call: TRBV11-2
cdr3_nt: TGTGCCAGCAGCTCGCGGACTAGCGGGAGCCCGAATGAGCAGTTCTTC
cdr3_aa: CASSSRTSGSPNEQFF

j_call: TRBJ2-7
clone_size: NA
d_call: TRBD1
v_call: TRBV6-5
cdr3_nt: TGTGCCAGCAGTTATTCGGACAGGGCCCCCTACGAGCAGTACTTC
cdr3_aa: CASSYSDRAPYEQYF

j_call: TRBJ1-1
clone_size: few
d_call: NA
v_call: TRBV5-1
cdr3_nt: TGCGCCAGCAGCTTTCGAGGCCCAAGCACTGAAGCTTTCTTT
cdr3_aa: CASSFRGPSTEAFF

j_call: TRBJ2-3
clone_size: few
d_call: TRBD1
v_call: TRBV7-9
cdr3_nt: TGTGCCAGCAGCTCCCGGACAGGGGGCAGGGATACGCAGTATTTT
cdr3_aa: CASSSRTGGRDTQYF

j_call: TRBJ2-5
clone_size: many
d_call: TRBD2
v_call: TRBV5-1
cdr3_nt: TGTGCCAGCAGCCGAGGGACTAGCGGAGGGGAGACCCAGTACTTC
cdr3_aa: CASSRGTSGGETQYF

j_call: TRBJ2-1
clone_size: NA
d_call: NA
v_call: TRBV6-2/TRBV6-3
cdr3_nt: TGTGCCAGCAGTTATAGCCGGGTCTCCTACAATGAGCAGTTCTTC
cdr3_aa: CASSYSRVSYNEQFF

j_call: TRBJ2-1
clone_size: few
d_call: TRBD1
v_call: TRBV5-1
cdr3_nt: TGCGCCAGCAACCCGGGACAGGGTGGCGATGAGCAGTTCTTC
cdr3_aa: CASNPGQGGDEQFF

j_call: TRBJ2-7
clone_size: NA
d_call: TRBD2
v_call: TRBV25-1
cdr3_nt: TGTGCCAGCAGTGAATCGGTCCTAGCGGGAGGGCCGGGGCAGTACTTC
cdr3_aa: CASSESVLAGGPGQYF

j_call: TRBJ2-3
clone_size: NA
d_call: NA
v_call: TRBV5-1
cdr3_nt: TGCGCCAGCAGCTTGGAATACCCTTCGGATACGCAGTATTTT
cdr3_aa: CASSLEYPSDTQYF

j_call: TRBJ1-4
clone_size: few
d_call: NA
v_call: TRBV6-1
cdr3_nt: TGTGCCAGCAGTAAATGGGGATCTTCAACTAATGAAAAACTGTTTTTT
cdr3_aa: CASSKWGSSTNEKLFF

j_call: TRBJ2-1
clone_size: NA
d_call: TRBD2
v_call: TRBV20-1
cdr3_nt: TGCAGTGCTAAACGTAGCGGGGGCGCTACCAATGAGCAGTTCTTC
cdr3_aa: CSAKRSGGATNEQFF

j_call: TRBJ2-7
clone_size: NA
d_call: TRBD1
v_call: TRBV4-2
cdr3_nt: TGTGCCAGCAGCCAAGATAGTAAAGGGGGCAACTACGAGCAGTACTTC
cdr3_aa: CASSQDSKGGNYEQYF

j_call: TRBJ2-5
clone_size: NA
d_call: NA
v_call: TRBV20-1
cdr3_nt: TGCAGTGCTAGAGCCGTCCGGACCCAGTACTTC
cdr3_aa: CSARAVRTQYF

j_call: TRBJ2-5
clone_size: few
d_call: TRBD2
v_call: TRBV29-1
cdr3_nt: TGCAGCGTTGGGGCGGGGACTAGCGGACAAGAGACCCAGTACTTC
cdr3_aa: CSVGAGTSGQETQYF

j_call: TRBJ2-7
clone_size: few
d_call: TRBD2
v_call: TRBV29-1
cdr3_nt: TGCAGCGGACTAGCGGGAGTCGGGTACGAGCAGTACTTC
cdr3_aa: CSGLAGVGYEQYF

j_call: TRBJ1-1
clone_size: few
d_call: NA
v_call: TRBV5-5
cdr3_nt: TGTGCCAGCAGCTCCGCGATAGTGAACACTGAAGCTTTCTTT
cdr3_aa: CASSSAIVNTEAFF

j_call: TRBJ1-1
clone_size: many
d_call: NA
v_call: TRBV6-1
cdr3_nt: TGTGCCATCAATCGGGGAGGGACTGAAGCTTTCTTT
cdr3_aa: CAINRGGTEAFF

j_call: TRBJ2-1
clone_size: NA
d_call: TRBD2
v_call: TRBV5-5
cdr3_nt: TGTGCCAGCAGCTGGGGCAGCGGGAGCTACAATGAGCAGTTCTTC
cdr3_aa: CASSWGSGSYNEQFF

j_call: TRBJ1-2
clone_size: few
d_call: NA
v_call: TRBV5-6
cdr3_nt: TGTGCCAGCAGCTTGTGGCTGGGAGGAGGTTATGGCTACACCTTC
cdr3_aa: CASSLWLGGGYGYTF

j_call: TRBJ2-6
clone_size: NA
d_call: NA
v_call: TRBV7-9
cdr3_nt: TGTGCCAGCAGCTTATCGACAGGTGGAGCTGGGGCCAACGTCCTGACTTTC
cdr3_aa: CASSLSTGGAGANVLTF

j_call: TRBJ1-5
clone_size: few
d_call: NA
v_call: TRBV12-3/TRBV12-4
cdr3_nt: TGTGCCAGCAGTTTGTCAGGGGACAATCAGCCCCAGCATTTT
cdr3_aa: CASSLSGDNQPQHF

j_call: TRBJ2-3
clone_size: NA
d_call: TRBD2
v_call: TRBV12-3/TRBV12-4
cdr3_nt: TGTGCCAGCAGCACAACCGGGACTAGCGGGGCCATAGGTACGCAGTATTTT
cdr3_aa: CASSTTGTSGAIGTQYF

j_call: TRBJ2-3
clone_size: few
d_call: NA
v_call: TRBV20-1
cdr3_nt: TGCAGTGCTAGTTTACGCAGGGGTACAGATACGCAGTATTTT
cdr3_aa: CSASLRRGTDTQYF

j_call: TRBJ2-2
clone_size: few
d_call: NA
v_call: TRBV18
cdr3_nt: TGTGCCAGCTCATTACGGACTGTCGACACCGGGGAGCTGTTTTTT
cdr3_aa: CASSLRTVDTGELFF

j_call: TRBJ2-1
clone_size: NA
d_call: NA
v_call: TRBV10-3
cdr3_nt: TGTGCCATCAGTGGCGTGCGGCCAGGGGGCGGTTCTAGCGGGGAATACAATGAGCAGTTCTTC
cdr3_aa: CAISGVRPGGGSSGEYNEQFF

j_call: TRBJ2-3
clone_size: few
d_call: NA
v_call: TRBV27
cdr3_nt: TGTGCCAGCAGTTCCACAGGAACGGAAAGCGATACGCAGTATTTT
cdr3_aa: CASSSTGTESDTQYF

j_call: TRBJ1-1
clone_size: NA
d_call: NA
v_call: TRBV20-1
cdr3_nt: TGCAGTGCTAGAGATCATAGAGGGGGTCTCCGCACTGAAGCTTTCTTT
cdr3_aa: CSARDHRGGLRTEAFF

j_call: TRBJ1-3
clone_size: NA
d_call: NA
v_call: TRBV20-1
cdr3_nt: TGCAGTGCTAGAGATCGCGGCAGGGTCTTCGGAAACACCATATATTTT
cdr3_aa: CSARDRGRVFGNTIYF

j_call: TRBJ1-6
clone_size: NA
d_call: NA
v_call: TRBV11-2
cdr3_nt: TGTGCCAGCAGCTTGGGGTTCGCCGCGATAAAGGGTTATTCACCCCTCCACTTT
cdr3_aa: CASSLGFAAIKGYSPLHF

j_call: TRBJ2-3
clone_size: many
d_call: NA
v_call: TRBV12-3/TRBV12-4
cdr3_nt: TGTGCCAGCAGTTTAGGGTTCACAGATACGCAGTATTTT
cdr3_aa: CASSLGFTDTQYF